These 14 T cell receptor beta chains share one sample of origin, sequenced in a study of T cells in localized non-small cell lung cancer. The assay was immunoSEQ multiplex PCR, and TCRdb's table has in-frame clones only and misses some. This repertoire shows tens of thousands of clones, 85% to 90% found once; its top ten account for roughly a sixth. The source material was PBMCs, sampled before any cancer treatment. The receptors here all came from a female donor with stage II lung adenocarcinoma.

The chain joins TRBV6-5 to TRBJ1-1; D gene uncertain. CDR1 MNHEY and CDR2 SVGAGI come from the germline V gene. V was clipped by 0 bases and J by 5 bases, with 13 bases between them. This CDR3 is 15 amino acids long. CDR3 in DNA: TGTGCCAGCAGTTACTCGAACTTAGGGCAGACTGAAGCTTTCTTT. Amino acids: CASSYSNLGQTEAFF.

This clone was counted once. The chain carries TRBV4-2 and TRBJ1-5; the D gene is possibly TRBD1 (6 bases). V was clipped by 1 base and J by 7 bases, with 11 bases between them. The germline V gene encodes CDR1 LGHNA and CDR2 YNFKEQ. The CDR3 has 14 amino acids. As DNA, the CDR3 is TGTGCCAGCAGCCAAGGACAGGAGGGGCAGCCCCAGCATTTT. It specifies CASSQGQEGQPQHF.

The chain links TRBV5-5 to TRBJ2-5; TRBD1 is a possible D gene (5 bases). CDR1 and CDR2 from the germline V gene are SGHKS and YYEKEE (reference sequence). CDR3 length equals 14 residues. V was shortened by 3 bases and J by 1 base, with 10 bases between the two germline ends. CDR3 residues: CASSSRVAQETQYF. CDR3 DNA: TGTGCCAGCAGCTCCAGGGTTGCCCAAGAGACCCAGTACTTC.

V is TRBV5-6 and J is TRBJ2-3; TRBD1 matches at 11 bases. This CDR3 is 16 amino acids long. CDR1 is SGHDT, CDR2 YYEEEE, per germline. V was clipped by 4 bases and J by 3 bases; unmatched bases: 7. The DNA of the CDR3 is TGTGCCAGCAGCGTACTCGGACAGGGGGCGACAGATACGCAGTATTTT. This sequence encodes CASSVLGQGATDTQYF.

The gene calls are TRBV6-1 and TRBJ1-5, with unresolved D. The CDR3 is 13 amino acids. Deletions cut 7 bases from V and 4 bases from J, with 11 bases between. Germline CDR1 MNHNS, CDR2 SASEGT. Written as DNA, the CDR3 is TGTGCCAGCACCGGAGAGGCAAATCAGCCCCAGCATTTT. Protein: CASTGEANQPQHF.

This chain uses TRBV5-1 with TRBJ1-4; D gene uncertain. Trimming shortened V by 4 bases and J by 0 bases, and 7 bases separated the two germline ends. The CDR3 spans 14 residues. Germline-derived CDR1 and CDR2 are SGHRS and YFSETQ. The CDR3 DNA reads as TGCGCCAGCAGCGTGACAACAACTAATGAAAAACTGTTTTTT. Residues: CASSVTTTNEKLFF.

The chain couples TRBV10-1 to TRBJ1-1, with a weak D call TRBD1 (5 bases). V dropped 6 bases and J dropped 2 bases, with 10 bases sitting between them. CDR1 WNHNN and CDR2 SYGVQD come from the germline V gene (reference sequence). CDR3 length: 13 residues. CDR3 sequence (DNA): TGCGCCAGCAGAGGGACCCTCAACACTGAAGCTTTCTTT. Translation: CASRGTLNTEAFF.

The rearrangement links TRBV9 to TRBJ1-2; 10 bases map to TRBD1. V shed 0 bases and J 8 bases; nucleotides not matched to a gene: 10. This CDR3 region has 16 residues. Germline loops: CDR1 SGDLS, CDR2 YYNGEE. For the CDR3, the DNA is TGTGCCAGCAGCGTAGGAGCTAGGGACAGGGGAGGCGGCTACACCTTC. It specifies CASSVGARDRGGGYTF.

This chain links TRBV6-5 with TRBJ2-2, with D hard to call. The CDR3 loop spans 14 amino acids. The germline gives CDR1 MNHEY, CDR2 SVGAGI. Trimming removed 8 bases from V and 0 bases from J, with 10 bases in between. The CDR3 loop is CASGLTPNTGELFF. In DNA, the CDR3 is TGTGCCAGCGGTTTGACACCGAACACCGGGGAGCTGTTTTTT.

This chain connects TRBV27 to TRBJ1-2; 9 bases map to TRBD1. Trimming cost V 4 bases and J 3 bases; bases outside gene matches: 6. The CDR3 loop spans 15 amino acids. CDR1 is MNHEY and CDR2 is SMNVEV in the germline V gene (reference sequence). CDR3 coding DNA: TGTGCCAGCAGTTATACAGGGGGCGCGCACTATGGCTACACCTTC. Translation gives CASSYTGGAHYGYTF.

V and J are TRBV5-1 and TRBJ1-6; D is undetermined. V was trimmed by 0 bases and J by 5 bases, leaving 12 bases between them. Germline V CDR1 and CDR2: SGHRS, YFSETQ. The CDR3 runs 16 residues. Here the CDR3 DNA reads TGCGCCAGCAGCTTGGAGAATTCTCGAAATAATTCACCCCTCCACTTT. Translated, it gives CASSLENSRNNSPLHF.

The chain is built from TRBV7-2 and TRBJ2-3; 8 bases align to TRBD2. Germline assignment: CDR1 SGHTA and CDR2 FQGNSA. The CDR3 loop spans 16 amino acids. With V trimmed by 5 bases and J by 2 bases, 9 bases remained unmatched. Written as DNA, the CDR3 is TGTGCCAGCAGCATAACCGGGACTAGTCCCACAGATACGCAGTATTTT. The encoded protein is CASSITGTSPTDTQYF. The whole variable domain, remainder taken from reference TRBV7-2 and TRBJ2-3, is GAGVSQSPSNKVTEKGKDVELRCDPISGHTALYWYRQSLGQGLEFLIYFQGNSAPDKSGLPSDRFSAERTGGSVSTLTIQRTQQEDSAVYLCASSITGTSPTDTQYFGPGTRLTVL.

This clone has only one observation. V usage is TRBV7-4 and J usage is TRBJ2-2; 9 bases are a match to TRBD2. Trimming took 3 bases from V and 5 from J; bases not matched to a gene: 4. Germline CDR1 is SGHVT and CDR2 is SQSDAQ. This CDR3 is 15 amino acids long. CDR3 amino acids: CASSFRTSVTGELFF. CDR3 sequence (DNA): TGTGCCAGCAGCTTCCGGACTAGCGTAACCGGGGAGCTGTTTTTT.

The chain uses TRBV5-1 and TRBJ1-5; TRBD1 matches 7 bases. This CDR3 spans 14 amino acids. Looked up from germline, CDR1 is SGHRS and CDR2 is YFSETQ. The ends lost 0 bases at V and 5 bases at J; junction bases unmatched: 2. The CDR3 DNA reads TGCGCCAGCAGCTTGGAGGGGGCGGATCAGCCCCAGCATTTT. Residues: CASSLEGADQPQHF.